This paragraph reports one T cell receptor beta chain. Its antigen is currently unknown. Total RNA isolation used whole blood (no T cell sorting was performed). Template switching added UMIs carrying a 6-nucleotide sample barcode. TCRdb reworked the 5' RACE reads into one entry per CDR3 protein, no DNA. The sample includes over 130,000 distinct CDR3 sequences. There are 16 residues in the CDR3. Looked up from germline, CDR1 is SGHTA and CDR2 is FQGNSA. The data belong to a study of monozygotic twins with inflammatory bowel disease. Findings and limits, study-wide: IBD patients exhibited fewer clonotypes shared with other individuals than healthy twins, particularly with disease activity.

This chain uses TRBV7-2 with TRBJ2-3; TCRdb's assignment of TRBD2 cannot be checked, as there is no DNA. Material: blood. The TCR originated in a human donor with ulcerative colitis or Crohn's disease, or a healthy co-twin of an affected twin (not recorded which). The CDR3 spells CASSASGGAGPDTQYF.